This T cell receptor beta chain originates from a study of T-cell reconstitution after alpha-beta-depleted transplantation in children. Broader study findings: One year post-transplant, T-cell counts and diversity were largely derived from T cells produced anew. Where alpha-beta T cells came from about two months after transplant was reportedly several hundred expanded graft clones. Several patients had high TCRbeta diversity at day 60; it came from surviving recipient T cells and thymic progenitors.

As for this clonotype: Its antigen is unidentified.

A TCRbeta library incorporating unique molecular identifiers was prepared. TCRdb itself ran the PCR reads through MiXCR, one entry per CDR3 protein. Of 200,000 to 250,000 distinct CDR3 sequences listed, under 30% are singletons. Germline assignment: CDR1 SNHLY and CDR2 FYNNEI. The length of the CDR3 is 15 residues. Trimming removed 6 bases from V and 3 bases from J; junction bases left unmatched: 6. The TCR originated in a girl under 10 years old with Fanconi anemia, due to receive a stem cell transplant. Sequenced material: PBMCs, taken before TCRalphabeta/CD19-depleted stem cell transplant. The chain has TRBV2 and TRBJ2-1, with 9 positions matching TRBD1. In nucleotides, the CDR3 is TGTGCCAGCAGGGTTTCGACAGGGGGCTACAATGAGCAGTTCTTC. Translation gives CASRVSTGGYNEQFF.